This T cell receptor (beta chain) was retrieved from a study of T-cell memory formation after mild COVID-19 (dated by TCRdb to the early 2020s). Regarding the research as a whole: TCR sequence clusters from the two donors were found to be largely donor specific. The cohort comprised two young, previously healthy adult volunteers, one female and one male. T-cell clones expanding and contracting after mild COVID-19 in a couple of donors were tracked by longitudinal TCRalpha and TCRbeta repertoire sequencing.

CDR1 MNHEY and CDR2 SMNVEV are derived from the germline V gene (reference sequence). The CDR3 has 16 amino acids, counting the end cysteine and phenylalanine. Of the read, only the CDR3 DNA is kept; its 48 bases are in frame from base 1. V is cut by 4 bases and J by 3 bases, and the space between the germline ends is 13 bases. Regarding this clonotype: Which antigen it targets is not known. Nothing much larger sits one base from this clone, and base qualities are not available.

PBMCs were isolated by Ficoll-Paque density gradient centrifugation. Beyond this particular receptor, the publication reports: Contracting CD4+ clones were found mainly in CM and EM memory subsets, while CD8+ clones were enriched in EMRA. Some responding clones were found in pre-infection memory, which suggests that pre-existing cross-reactive memory T cells took part in the SARS-CoV-2 response. The study included only a couple of mild cases, and larger cohorts that include severe cases with pre-infection samples were judged to be necessary. Clones that contracted from day 15 to 85 showed balanced CD4/CD8 phenotypes, whereas a second wave of clones that expanded from day 15 to 37 leaned towards CD4+. SARS-CoV-2 specificity of the second-wave clones peaking on day 37 was not confirmed.

For sequencing, an Illumina NovaSeq 6000 was employed. TCRalpha and TCRbeta cDNA libraries were built by 5'RACE with constant-segment primers, adding sample barcodes and unique molecular identifiers. Trizol reagent was used to extract RNA from every sample. The libraries were amplified in two PCR steps, and the second step added a second sample barcode and Illumina TruSeq adapters. Sequencing of the libraries was done on an Illumina NovaSeq, producing 2 x 150 bp paired-end reads. The paper's processing steps were these. Demultiplexing of reads and collapsing into UMI-guided consensus sequences were performed with migec v1.2.7. Using mixcr v2.1.11, the UMI consensuses were aligned to TRA and TRB V and J templates and assembled into clonotypes. Expanded or contracted clonotypes were those called significant by both edgeR and NoisET, with noise models trained on biological replicates. For edgeR calls, a false discovery rate-adjusted p below 0.01 and a log2 fold-change threshold of 1 were applied. As an exploratory analysis of dynamics, max-normalized trajectories of the 1000 most abundant clonotypes were examined with PCA combined with hierarchical clustering. Each responding clone was given a CD4 or CD8 phenotype based on the CD4+ and CD8+ repertoires, which had been sequenced separately. TCRdb trimmed public reads at Q25 via fastp, called clones via MiXCR and kept in-frame beta chains. One record per CDR3 amino acid sequence lists the most common genes and DNA. TCRdb's processing, not the authors', yielded these V and J calls. The table for this sample lists roughly 100,000 distinct CDR3 sequences; approximately 15% of them were counted only once. Over 25% of the sample comes from the top ten.

In this chain, TRBV27 is recombined with TRBJ1-6, with a weak D call of TRBD1 (6 bases match). The source is an adult woman who had mild COVID-19 (a few samples of this study predate the infection). The sample titles of this study are shuffled in the database, so cell type and time point are left out; the donor was told from shared clones. Sequenced: PBMCs or a T cell subset sorted from them (not recorded which). The CDR3 reads CASSSTGRGYNSPLHF. In nucleotide form, the sequence is TGTGCCAGCAGTTCCACAGGGAGAGGCTATAATTCACCCCTCCACTTT.